Shown below are 14 T cell receptor beta chains from a single sample sequenced in a study of early T cells in non-severe SARS-CoV-2 infection. TCRdb re-derived calls from the 5' RACE reads in MiXCR, one entry per CDR3 protein. The sample contains around 67,000 distinct CDR3 sequences, approximately 13% of which appear only once. The source material was whole blood. The receptors derive from an adult who was a healthcare worker with PCR-confirmed SARS-CoV-2 infection or an uninfected control (not recorded which).

Ten or more counts support this clonotype. The chain is built from TRBV2 and TRBJ1-5, with TRBD1 matching 7 bases. J was trimmed by 2 bases and V by 8 bases; bases with no gene match: 6. Germline V gene sequence: CDR1 SNHLY, CDR2 FYNNEI. There are 14 residues in the CDR3. CDR3 sequence: CASRDSGGNQPQHF. CDR3 in DNA: TGTGCCAGCCGGGACAGCGGAGGCAATCAGCCCCAGCATTTT.

There are many counts of this clonotype. The genes are TRBV20-1 and TRBJ2-5; the D is unclear. Germline V gives CDR1 DFQATT, CDR2 SNEGSKA (reference sequence). V lost 0 bases and J lost 2, with 7 bases in between. CDR3 size: 13 residues. The CDR3 region is CSARDTRQETQYF. CDR3 DNA: TGCAGTGCTAGAGATACCCGGCAAGAGACCCAGTACTTC.

This clonotype has a count of ten or more. The chain uses TRBV27 and TRBJ2-5; perhaps D is TRBD1 or TRBD2 (5 bases each). The CDR3 covers 16 residues. Germline assignment: CDR1 MNHEY and CDR2 SMNVEV (reference sequence). The ends were cut back, 6 bases at V and 1 base at J, with 18 bases in the middle. The CDR3 here is CASRPRDPRPQETQYF. CDR3 sequence (DNA): TGTGCCAGCAGGCCCAGGGACCCGCGCCCCCAAGAGACCCAGTACTTC.

This clonotype was counted ten times or more. The J gene is TRBJ2-1, the V gene TRBV21-1; the tabulated D call, TRBD1, remains unverified against the DNA. TRBV21-1 is noted as a pseudogene. This CDR3 has 12 amino acids. The CDR3 nucleotides are TGTGCCACCAGATCGGGACGGGATGAGCAGTTCTTC. This translates into CATRSGRDEQFF.

This clonotype was seen at least ten times. The chain uses TRBV7-2 and TRBJ2-5, with TRBD1 identical over 9 bases. The CDR3 loop spans 14 amino acids. The J segment lost 4 bases and the V segment lost 6 bases, leaving 6 bases of the junction unmatched. CDR1 is SGHTA, CDR2 FQGNSA, per germline. The CDR3 region has the DNA TGTGCCAGCAGGACAGGGGGGGTTCGAGAGACCCAGTACTTC. This translates into CASRTGGVRETQYF. Variable domain in full (rest from reference TRBV7-2 and TRBJ2-5): GAGVSQSPSNKVTEKGKDVELRCDPISGHTALYWYRQSLGQGLEFLIYFQGNSAPDKSGLPSDRFSAERTGGSVSTLTIQRTQQEDSAVYLCASRTGGVRETQYFGPGTRLLVL.

This clonotype was picked up many times. The chain couples TRBV18 to TRBJ2-5, with D possibly being TRBD2 (6 bases). The CDR3 runs 14 residues. Trimming took off 8 bases at V and 1 base at J, with 14 bases between the two ends. Germline CDR1 KGHSH, CDR2 LQKENI. The CDR3 DNA reads as TGTGCCAGCACAGCCTTTAGCGGCCAAGAGACCCAGTACTTC. It translates to CASTAFSGQETQYF.

This clonotype was picked up many times. The chain is built from TRBV25-1 and TRBJ1-1; tentative D call: TRBD1 (5 bases). V gave up 4 bases and J gave up 6 bases, with 12 bases separating them. Germline-derived CDR1 and CDR2 are MGHDK and SYGVNS. The CDR3 contains 13 residues. CDR3 nucleotide sequence: TGTGCCAGCAGTGCCGACAGTAGGGCTGAAGCTTTCTTT. The encoded protein is CASSADSRAEAFF.

This clonotype came up many times. The chain carries TRBV27 and TRBJ2-7; TRBD1 is a possible D gene (6 bases). CDR1 MNHEY and CDR2 SMNVEV come from the germline V gene (reference sequence). This CDR3 contains 14 residues. The germline V and J ends were trimmed by 2 bases and 2 bases, with 10 bases remaining between them. The CDR3 region has the DNA TGTGCCAGCAGTTTACAGGGGCGAACCTACGAGCAGTACTTC. Its protein is CASSLQGRTYEQYF.

This clonotype was detected ten times or more. The chain has TRBV7-2 and TRBJ2-2; D may match TRBD1 or TRBD2 (6 bases each). CDR3 length equals 15 residues. Germline V CDR1 and CDR2: SGHTA, FQGNSA. Trimming stripped 3 bases from V and 1 base from J, with 9 bases between. The CDR3 DNA follows: TGTGCCAGCAGCTTCGGGGGCGGGAACACCGGGGAGCTGTTTTTT. Translation gives CASSFGGGNTGELFF.

The chain carries TRBV28 and TRBJ2-7; D not certain. Trimming left V 7 bases short and J 6 bases short, with 19 bases between. The CDR3 covers 14 residues. Germline CDR1 is MDHEN and CDR2 is SYDVKM. The CDR3 DNA is TGTGCCAGCACCCTCCAAGATGGGGTCATCGAGCAGTACTTC. Its protein is CASTLQDGVIEQYF.

This clonotype was seen more than once but under ten times. This chain connects TRBV9 to TRBJ1-3; 9 bases match TRBD1. V lost 4 bases, J lost 4 bases, and 6 bases stayed unmatched. Per germline, CDR1 SGDLS and CDR2 YYNGEE. The CDR3 has 15 residues. CDR3 amino acids: CASSLQGAGGNTIYF. In nucleotides, the CDR3 is TGTGCCAGCAGCCTACAGGGGGCTGGAGGAAACACCATATATTTT.

This clonotype appeared many times. The genes are TRBV18 and TRBJ2-5, with 7 bases identical to TRBD1. The trim removed 4 bases at V and 3 bases at J, leaving 14 bases unmatched. This CDR3 spans 17 amino acids. Germline lookup yields CDR1 KGHSH and CDR2 LQKENI. The CDR3 loop is CASSLRQGVTLKETQYF. The CDR3 DNA is TGTGCCAGCTCACTCCGACAGGGTGTCACCCTTAAAGAGACCCAGTACTTC.

At least ten counts were recorded for this clonotype. V is TRBV29-1 and J is TRBJ2-3; D may be TRBD1 or TRBD2 (6 bases each). V lost 7 bases, J lost 0 bases, and 17 bases lay in between. This CDR3 is built from 15 residues. The germline gives CDR1 SQVTM, CDR2 ANQGSEA. CDR3 loop: CSGSAGTTSTDTQYF. The CDR3 bases are TGCAGCGGCTCGGCGGGGACAACGAGCACAGATACGCAGTATTTT.

This clonotype occurred many times. V is TRBV12-3 or TRBV12-4 and J is TRBJ2-1, with 8 bases identical to TRBD1. Germline trimming cut 10 bases from V and 5 bases from J; bases unmatched to any gene: 7. The CDR3 is 13 residues long. The DNA for the CDR3 is TGTGCCACCCGGACAGGGTTCGACAATGAGCAGTTCTTC. Its protein product is CATRTGFDNEQFF.